This T cell receptor beta chain stems from a study of CD8 T cells in ankylosing spondylitis. This clonotype was recorded at least ten times. Its target is not known. Study outcomes and limitations: Disease-linked clones were reportedly significantly enriched in matched ankylosing spondylitis synovial fluid.

This CDR3 has 17 residues. Trimming cost V 1 base and J 1 base; bases outside gene matches: 6. The germline gives CDR1 SGHVS, CDR2 FNYEAQ. Quantitative 5'-RACE with molecular barcodes generated TCR beta libraries. Each CDR3 protein gets one entry after TCRdb re-called the 5' RACE reads with MiXCR. The sample records 150,000 to 200,000 distinct CDR3 sequences, approximately 20% being singletons. The sample was blood, either unsorted or a sorted T cell fraction (not recorded which). V usage is TRBV7-6 and J usage is TRBJ2-2; 7 bases map to TRBD2. This sequence was found in a male donor with ankylosing spondylitis or in good health (not recorded which). This CDR3 is CASSLVFASGNTGELFF. The DNA of the CDR3 is TGTGCCAGCAGCTTAGTTTTTGCTAGCGGGAACACCGGGGAGCTGTTTTTT.